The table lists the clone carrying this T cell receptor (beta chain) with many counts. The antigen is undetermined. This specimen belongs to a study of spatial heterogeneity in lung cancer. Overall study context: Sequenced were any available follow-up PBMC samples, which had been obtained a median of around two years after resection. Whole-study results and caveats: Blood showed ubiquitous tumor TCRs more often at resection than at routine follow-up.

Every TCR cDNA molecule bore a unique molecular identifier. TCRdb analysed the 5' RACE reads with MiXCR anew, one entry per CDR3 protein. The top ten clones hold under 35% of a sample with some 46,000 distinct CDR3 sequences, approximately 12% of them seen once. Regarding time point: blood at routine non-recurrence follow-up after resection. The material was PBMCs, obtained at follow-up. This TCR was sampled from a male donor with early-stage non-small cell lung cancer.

CDR3 coding DNA: TGCGCCAGCAGCCAAGGTACCGGGGAGCTGTTTTTT. It translates to CASSQGTGELFF. The V and J genes are TRBV4-1 and TRBJ2-2; D gene unclear. There are 12 residues in the CDR3. Germline loops: CDR1 MGHRA, CDR2 YSYEKL. The V end was cut by 1 base, the J end by 5 bases, with 2 bases between.